The 2 T cell receptor beta chains given below trace back to one sample, sequenced in a study of blood T cell repertoires in COVID-19. This table comes from immunoSEQ multiplex PCR, and its TCRdb copy is limited to in-frame clones, with some not included. This sample has about 73,000 clones; 89% occur once, and the top ten carry about 9.2%. The material sequenced was peripheral blood. The receptors were gathered from a man at least 80 years old with acute or convalescent COVID-19.

V usage is TRBV7-9 and J usage is TRBJ1-2; no reliable D call. The CDR3 has 15 amino acids. Trimming removed 5 bases from V and 7 bases from J, with 20 bases in between. Per germline, CDR1 SEHNR and CDR2 FQNEAQ (reference sequence). The CDR3 sequence is CASSVNEGGSGGYTF. DNA of the CDR3: TGTGCCAGCAGCGTTAACGAGGGTGGTTCCGGTGGCTACACCTTC. The variable domain in full, completed from reference TRBV7-9 and TRBJ1-2, reads DTGVSQNPRHKITKRGQNVTFRCDPISEHNRLYWYRQTLGQGPEFLTYFQNEAQLEKSRLLSDRFSAERPKGSFSTLEIQRTEQGDSAMYLCASSVNEGGSGGYTFGSGTRLTVV.

This chain uses TRBV19 with TRBJ1-5; tentatively, D is TRBD1 (6 bases). Germline V gene sequence: CDR1 LNHDA, CDR2 SQIVND (reference sequence). Trimming left V 4 bases short and J 0 bases short, with 13 bases between. The CDR3 contains 16 residues. Here the CDR3 DNA reads TGTGCCAGTAGTACGTTTCCAGGGGTTAGCAATCAGCCCCAGCATTTT. Amino acid sequence: CASSTFPGVSNQPQHF.